This T cell receptor (beta chain) was sequenced for a study of blood T cell repertoires in COVID-19. About the research overall: Acute and convalescent COVID-19 samples came from the United States, Italy and Spain. The analysed material was cDNA or gDNA that came from T cells, B-cell-depleted T cells, or PBMCs.

In the authors' methods: Amplifying reference gene primers gave estimates of nucleated cell counts. Generated by immunoSEQ multiplex PCR, the TCRdb table keeps only in-frame clones and is missing some. That table supplies the V and J calls and clone size; D and trimming were determined from the DNA. This sample has tens of thousands of clones, with 80% to 90% found just once. Sequences were obtained from peripheral blood. The receptor was derived from a human donor in a cohort sampled during active COVID-19.

The CDR3 loop reads CASSIKGESDTQYF. In nucleotides, the CDR3 is TGCGCCAGCAGCATCAAGGGGGAGAGTGATACGCAGTATTTT. The chain employs TRBV4-1 and TRBJ2-3; the D gene is possibly TRBD1 (6 bases). CDR1 is MGHRA, CDR2 YSYEKL, per germline. V was trimmed by 5 bases and J by 6 bases, leaving 15 bases between them. This CDR3 comprises 14 residues.